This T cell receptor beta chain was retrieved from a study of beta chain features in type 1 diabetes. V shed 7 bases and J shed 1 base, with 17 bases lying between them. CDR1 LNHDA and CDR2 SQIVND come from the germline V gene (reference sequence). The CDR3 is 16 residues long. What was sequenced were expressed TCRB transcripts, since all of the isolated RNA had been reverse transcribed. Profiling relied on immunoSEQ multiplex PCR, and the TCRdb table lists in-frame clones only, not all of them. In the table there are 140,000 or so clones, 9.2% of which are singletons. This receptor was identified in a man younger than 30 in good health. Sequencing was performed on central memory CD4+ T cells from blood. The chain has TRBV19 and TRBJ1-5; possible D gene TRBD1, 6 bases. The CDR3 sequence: CASNWAGVESNQPQHF. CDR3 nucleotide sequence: TGTGCCAGTAACTGGGCAGGGGTAGAAAGCAATCAGCCCCAGCATTTT.